Listed below are T cell receptor beta chains from one sample, sequenced in a study of blood T cell repertoires in COVID-19. Using immunoSEQ multiplex PCR, the repertoire was profiled, and TCRdb retains in-frame clones only, with some absent. The top ten clones hold 10% of a sample with about 60,000 clones, approximately 88% of them seen once. Input material: peripheral blood. Receptors were obtained from a young man with COVID-19, enrolled during active disease. Both conserved end residues are part of each CDR3. The order of the fields is J gene, D gene, V gene, clone size, CDR3 protein, CDR3 DNA. The D gene is left open where the match is weak. Some rows mark clone size as missing; the rest say once, few, many or name a class of expanded clone.

TRBJ2-7	NA	TRBV6-6	NA	CASSNLERSYEQYF	TGTGCCAGCAGTAATTTAGAGCGGTCCTACGAGCAGTACTTC
TRBJ1-5	NA	TRBV12-3/TRBV12-4	NA	CASVQDNQPQHF	TGTGCCAGCGTACAGGACAATCAGCCCCAGCATTTT
TRBJ1-1	NA	TRBV6-6	NA	CASSQEGAPLPLMNTEAFF	TGTGCCAGCAGTCAGGAGGGAGCACCGTTACCCCTCATGAACACTGAAGCTTTCTTT
TRBJ2-7	TRBD1	TRBV11-3	NA	CASSRGTGALNEQYF	TGTGCCAGCAGCAGAGGGACAGGGGCTTTAAACGAGCAGTACTTC
TRBJ1-4	NA	TRBV14	NA	CASSQHGATNEKLFF	TGTGCCAGCAGCCAGCACGGAGCAACTAATGAAAAACTGTTTTTT
TRBJ1-3	NA	TRBV28	NA	CASTSWSSGNTIYF	TGTGCCAGCACCTCCTGGAGCTCTGGAAACACCATATATTTT
TRBJ2-4	TRBD2	TRBV27	NA	CASSLYSGRAAAKNIQYF	TGTGCCAGCAGTTTATATAGCGGGAGGGCCGCAGCCAAAAACATTCAGTACTTC
TRBJ1-5	NA	TRBV15	NA	CATRRGRNTGDSNQPQHF	TGTGCCACCAGGCGAGGCAGGAATACGGGGGATAGCAATCAGCCCCAGCATTTT
TRBJ2-3	NA	TRBV27	NA	CASSLGGAGTDTQYF	TGTGCCAGCAGTTTAGGGGGGGCGGGCACAGATACGCAGTATTTT
TRBJ1-5	NA	TRBV6-6	NA	CASSYSKGLVNQPQHF	TGTGCCAGCAGTTACTCGAAGGGACTGGTCAATCAGCCCCAGCATTTT
TRBJ2-7	NA	TRBV7-2	NA	CASSVSYEQYF	TGTGCCAGCAGCGTATCCTACGAGCAGTACTTC
TRBJ2-3	NA	TRBV19	NA	CASSPYISTDTQYF	TGTGCCAGTAGTCCGTATATTAGCACAGATACGCAGTATTTT
TRBJ1-3	NA	TRBV2	NA	CASSEALFSGNTIYF	TGTGCCAGCAGTGAAGCCCTGTTCTCTGGAAACACCATATATTTT
TRBJ1-1	NA	TRBV19	NA	CASSPVRGNTEAFF	TGTGCCAGTAGTCCCGTTAGGGGGAACACTGAAGCTTTCTTT
TRBJ1-1	NA	TRBV6-4	NA	CASSPTGNTEAFF	TGTGCCAGCTCACCCACAGGGAATACTGAAGCTTTCTTT
TRBJ2-1	TRBD2	TRBV11-2	NA	CASSLGVAGVRRDEQFF	TGTGCCAGCAGCTTAGGGGTAGCGGGAGTGAGGAGGGATGAGCAGTTCTTC
TRBJ2-1	NA	TRBV11-2	NA	CASSLDGSANEQFF	TGTGCCAGCAGCTTAGACGGGAGTGCAAATGAGCAGTTCTTC
TRBJ2-1	TRBD2	TRBV10-3	NA	CAISEGLASYNEQFF	TGTGCCATCAGTGAGGGACTAGCATCCTACAATGAGCAGTTCTTC
TRBJ2-5	NA	TRBV5-1	few	CASSNGGGEKETQYF	TGCGCCAGCAGTAACGGAGGAGGGGAGAAAGAGACCCAGTACTTC
TRBJ1-5	TRBD1	TRBV19	NA	CASSPGQGADNQPQHF	TGTGCCAGTAGTCCGGGACAGGGGGCGGACAATCAGCCCCAGCATTTT
TRBJ1-5	TRBD1	TRBV6-5	NA	CASEGQGNQPQHF	TGTGCCAGCGAGGGACAGGGCAATCAGCCCCAGCATTTT
TRBJ1-5	TRBD1	TRBV2	NA	CASQGQDNQPQHF	TGTGCCAGCCAGGGACAGGACAATCAGCCCCAGCATTTT
TRBJ2-7	NA	TRBV9	NA	CASSVGSSYEQYF	TGTGCCAGCAGCGTAGGGAGCTCCTACGAGCAGTACTTC
TRBJ1-1	NA	TRBV5-1	once	CASSLVGGGMNTEAFF	TGCGCCAGCAGCTTGGTCGGTGGGGGCATGAACACTGAAGCTTTCTTT
TRBJ1-5	NA	TRBV6-1	few	CASSEIGENQPQHF	TGTGCCAGCAGTGAAATTGGGGAGAATCAGCCCCAGCATTTT
TRBJ2-6	TRBD1	TRBV4-1	NA	CASSHGTGPSGANVLTF	TGCGCCAGCAGCCACGGGACAGGGCCATCTGGGGCCAACGTCCTGACTTTC
TRBJ1-2	NA	TRBV7-8	NA	CASSADYGGYTF	TGTGCCAGCAGCGCGGACTACGGTGGCTACACCTTC
TRBJ1-1	TRBD1	TRBV28	NA	CASRLGQWGTEAFF	TGTGCCAGCAGGTTGGGACAGTGGGGCACTGAAGCTTTCTTT
TRBJ1-2	TRBD1	TRBV28	NA	CASRLDRVGYTF	TGTGCCAGCCGCCTCGACAGGGTCGGCTACACCTTC
TRBJ1-5	TRBD1	TRBV7-9	NA	CASSSRQGGPQHF	TGTGCCAGCAGTTCTAGACAGGGCGGGCCCCAGCATTTT
TRBJ1-1	NA	TRBV5-5	NA	CASSPGGTFGTEAFF	TGTGCCAGCAGCCCGGGGGGGACATTCGGGACTGAAGCTTTCTTT
TRBJ1-4	NA	TRBV28	NA	CASSLTVTNEKLFF	TGTGCCAGCAGTTTAACAGTAACTAATGAAAAACTGTTTTTT
TRBJ2-7	NA	TRBV30	once	CAWQVGEGYEQYF	TGTGCCTGGCAGGTCGGAGAGGGATACGAGCAGTACTTC
TRBJ1-1	TRBD1	TRBV28	NA	CASSGRQGSPNTEAFF	TGTGCCAGCAGTGGGCGACAGGGATCCCCGAACACTGAAGCTTTCTTT
TRBJ1-2	TRBD1	TRBV7-2	NA	CASSLEDRAGGGYTF	TGTGCCAGCAGCTTAGAGGACAGGGCCGGGGGAGGCTACACCTTC
TRBJ2-3	NA	TRBV4-2	NA	CASSQESPWRAGTQYF	TGTGCCAGCAGCCAAGAATCCCCGTGGAGGGCGGGTACGCAGTATTTT
TRBJ2-5	TRBD2	TRBV19	once	CASKNSGAGDQYF	TGTGCCAGTAAGAATAGCGGGGCGGGGGACCAGTACTTC
TRBJ2-1	TRBD2	TRBV19	NA	CATRRLAGPYNEQFF	TGTGCCACCCGTAGACTAGCGGGACCTTACAATGAGCAGTTCTTC
TRBJ2-2	NA	TRBV29-1	once	CSAEQGNTGELFF	TGCAGCGCAGAACAGGGAAACACCGGGGAGCTGTTTTTT